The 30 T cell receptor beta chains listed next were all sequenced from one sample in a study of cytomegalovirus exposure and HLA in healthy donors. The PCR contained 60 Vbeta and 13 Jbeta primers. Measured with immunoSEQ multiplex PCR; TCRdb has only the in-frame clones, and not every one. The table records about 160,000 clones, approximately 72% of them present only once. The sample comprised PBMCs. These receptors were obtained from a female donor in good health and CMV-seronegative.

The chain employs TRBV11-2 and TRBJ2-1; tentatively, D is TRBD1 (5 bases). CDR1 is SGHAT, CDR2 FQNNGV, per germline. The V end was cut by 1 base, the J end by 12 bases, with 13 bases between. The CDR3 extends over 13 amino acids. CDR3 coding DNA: TGTGCCAGCAGCTTAGGCTTAGACAGACGGCAGTTCTTC. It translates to CASSLGLDRRQFF.

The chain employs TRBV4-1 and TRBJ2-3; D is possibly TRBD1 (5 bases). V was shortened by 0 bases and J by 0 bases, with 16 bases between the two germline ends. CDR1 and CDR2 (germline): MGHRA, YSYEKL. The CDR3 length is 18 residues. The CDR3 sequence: CASSQDPQGIGSTDTQYF. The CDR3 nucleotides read TGCGCCAGCAGCCAAGATCCGCAGGGAATAGGTAGCACAGATACGCAGTATTTT.

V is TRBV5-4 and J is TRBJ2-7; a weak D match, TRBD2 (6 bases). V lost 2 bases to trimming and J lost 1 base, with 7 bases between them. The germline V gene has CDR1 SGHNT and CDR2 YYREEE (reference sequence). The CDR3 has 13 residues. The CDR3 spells CASSFRESYEQYF. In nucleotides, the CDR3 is TGTGCCAGCAGCTTCCGGGAGTCCTACGAGCAGTACTTC.

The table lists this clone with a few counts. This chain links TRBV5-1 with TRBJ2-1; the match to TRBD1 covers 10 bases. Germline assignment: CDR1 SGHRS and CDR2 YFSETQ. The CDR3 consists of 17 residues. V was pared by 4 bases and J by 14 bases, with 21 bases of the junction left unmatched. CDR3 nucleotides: TGCGCCAGCAGCATTGGACCCGGTGTGACAGGGGGCGGGTATGAGTTCTTC. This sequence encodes CASSIGPGVTGGGYEFF.

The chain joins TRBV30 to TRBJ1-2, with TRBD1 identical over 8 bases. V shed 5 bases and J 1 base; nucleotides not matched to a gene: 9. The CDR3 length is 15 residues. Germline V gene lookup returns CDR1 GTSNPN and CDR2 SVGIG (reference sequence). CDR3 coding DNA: TGTGCCTGGTCCTCCGGGACAGGAATTAACTATGGCTACACCTTC. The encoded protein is CAWSSGTGINYGYTF.

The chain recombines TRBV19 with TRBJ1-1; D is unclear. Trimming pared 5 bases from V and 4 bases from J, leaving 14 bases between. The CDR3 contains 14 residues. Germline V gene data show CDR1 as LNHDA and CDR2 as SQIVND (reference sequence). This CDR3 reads CASSPRGASTEAFF. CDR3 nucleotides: TGTGCCAGTAGTCCCCGGGGAGCCAGCACTGAAGCTTTCTTT. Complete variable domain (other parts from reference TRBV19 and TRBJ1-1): DGGITQSPKYLFRKEGQNVTLSCEQNLNHDAMYWYRQDPGQGLRLIYYSQIVNDFQKGDIAEGYSVSREKKESFPLTVTSAQKNPTAFYLCASSPRGASTEAFFGQGTRLTVV.

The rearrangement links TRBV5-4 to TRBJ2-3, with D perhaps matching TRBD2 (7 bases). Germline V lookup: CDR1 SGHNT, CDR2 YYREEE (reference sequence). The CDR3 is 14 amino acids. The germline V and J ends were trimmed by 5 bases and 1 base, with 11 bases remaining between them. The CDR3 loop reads CASRSRGRTDTQYF. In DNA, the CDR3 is TGTGCCAGCAGGTCGCGGGGGCGCACAGATACGCAGTATTTT.

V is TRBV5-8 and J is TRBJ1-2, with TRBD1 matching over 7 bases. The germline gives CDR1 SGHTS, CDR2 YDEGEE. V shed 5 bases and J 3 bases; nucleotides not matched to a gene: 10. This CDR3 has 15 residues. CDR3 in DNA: TGTGCCAGCAGGATGACAGGGTCCGGATACTATGGCTACACCTTC. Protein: CASRMTGSGYYGYTF.

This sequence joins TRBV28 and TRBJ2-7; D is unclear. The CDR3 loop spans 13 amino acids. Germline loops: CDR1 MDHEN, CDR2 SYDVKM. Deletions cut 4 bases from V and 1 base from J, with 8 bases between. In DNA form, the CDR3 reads TGTGCCAGCAGTTACACACAATCCTACGAGCAGTACTTC. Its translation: CASSYTQSYEQYF.

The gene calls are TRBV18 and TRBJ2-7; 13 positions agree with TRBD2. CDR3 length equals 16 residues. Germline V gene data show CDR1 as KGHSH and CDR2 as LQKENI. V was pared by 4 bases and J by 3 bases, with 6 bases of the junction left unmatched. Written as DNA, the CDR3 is TGTGCCAGCTCACTACTAGCGGGGGGGACAATCTACGAGCAGTACTTC. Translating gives CASSLLAGGTIYEQYF.

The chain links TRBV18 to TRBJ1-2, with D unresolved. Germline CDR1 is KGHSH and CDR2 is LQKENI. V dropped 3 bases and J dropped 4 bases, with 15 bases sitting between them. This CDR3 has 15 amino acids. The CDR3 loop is CASSPMEGATYGYTF. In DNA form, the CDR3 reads TGTGCCAGCTCACCGATGGAGGGAGCCACCTATGGCTACACCTTC.

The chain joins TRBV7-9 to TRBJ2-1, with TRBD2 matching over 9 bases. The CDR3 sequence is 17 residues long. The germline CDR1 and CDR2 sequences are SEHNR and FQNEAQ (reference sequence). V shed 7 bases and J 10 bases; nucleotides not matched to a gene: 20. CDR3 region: CASIPTSGRSLSDEQFF. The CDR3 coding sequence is TGTGCCAGCATCCCTACCAGCGGGAGGTCACTTTCTGACGAGCAGTTCTTC.

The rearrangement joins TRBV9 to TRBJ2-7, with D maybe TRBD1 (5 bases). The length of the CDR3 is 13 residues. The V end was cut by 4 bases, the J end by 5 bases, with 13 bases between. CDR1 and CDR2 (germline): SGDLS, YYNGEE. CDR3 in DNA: TGTGCCAGCAGCCCTACAAGGGGCCACGAGCAGTACTTC. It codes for CASSPTRGHEQYF. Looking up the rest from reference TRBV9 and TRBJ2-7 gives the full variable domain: DSGVTQTPKHLITATGQRVTLRCSPRSGDLSVYWYQQSLDQGLQFLIQYYNGEERAKGNILERFSAQQFPDLHSELNLSSLELGDSALYFCASSPTRGHEQYFGPGTRLTVT.

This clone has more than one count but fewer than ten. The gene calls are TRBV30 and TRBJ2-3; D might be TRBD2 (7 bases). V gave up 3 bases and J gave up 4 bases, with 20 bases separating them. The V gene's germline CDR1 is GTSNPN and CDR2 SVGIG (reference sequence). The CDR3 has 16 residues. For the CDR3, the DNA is TGTGCCTGGAGCGCCAGTTGGACGGGGGGCCCAGATACGCAGTATTTT. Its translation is CAWSASWTGGPDTQYF.

Written as DNA, the CDR3 is TGCAGCGTTGAGCGGGAGGGCCCCGGCACAGATACGCAGTATTTT. As protein: CSVEREGPGTDTQYF. The V and J genes are TRBV29-1 and TRBJ2-3; 9 positions agree with TRBD2. Germline values: CDR1 SQVTM, CDR2 ANQGSEA. The CDR3 sequence is 15 residues long. The J segment lost 1 base and the V segment lost 3 bases, leaving 5 bases of the junction unmatched.

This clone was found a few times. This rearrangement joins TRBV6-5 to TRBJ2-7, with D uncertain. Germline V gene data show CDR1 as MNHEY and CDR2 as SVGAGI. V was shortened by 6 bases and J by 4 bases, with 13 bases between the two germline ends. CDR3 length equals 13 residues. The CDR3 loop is CASSPGFLYEQYF. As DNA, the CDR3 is TGTGCCAGCAGCCCCGGTTTTCTGTACGAGCAGTACTTC.

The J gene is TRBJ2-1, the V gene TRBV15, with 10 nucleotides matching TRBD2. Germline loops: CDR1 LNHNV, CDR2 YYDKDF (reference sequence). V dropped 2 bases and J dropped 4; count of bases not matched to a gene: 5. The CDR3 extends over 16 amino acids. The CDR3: CATSRSGLADYNEQFF. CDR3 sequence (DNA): TGTGCCACCAGCAGAAGTGGACTAGCGGATTACAATGAGCAGTTCTTC.

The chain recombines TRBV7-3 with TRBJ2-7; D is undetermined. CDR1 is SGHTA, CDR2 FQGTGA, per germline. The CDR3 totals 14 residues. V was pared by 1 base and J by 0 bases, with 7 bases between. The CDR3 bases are TGTGCCAGCAGCTTAAGCCACAACTCCTACGAGCAGTACTTC. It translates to CASSLSHNSYEQYF.

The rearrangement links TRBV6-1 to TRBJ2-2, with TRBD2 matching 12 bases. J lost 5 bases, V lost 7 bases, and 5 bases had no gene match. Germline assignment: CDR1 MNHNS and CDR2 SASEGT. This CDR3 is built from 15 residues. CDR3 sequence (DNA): TGTGCCAGCAAACTAGCGGGAGGCCGAACCGGGGAGCTGTTTTTT. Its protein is CASKLAGGRTGELFF.

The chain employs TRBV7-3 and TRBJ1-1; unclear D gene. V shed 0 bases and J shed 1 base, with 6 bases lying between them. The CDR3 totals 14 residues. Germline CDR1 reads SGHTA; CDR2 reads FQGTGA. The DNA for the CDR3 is TGTGCCAGCAGCTTAACCGGGAGGAACACTGAAGCTTTCTTT. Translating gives CASSLTGRNTEAFF.

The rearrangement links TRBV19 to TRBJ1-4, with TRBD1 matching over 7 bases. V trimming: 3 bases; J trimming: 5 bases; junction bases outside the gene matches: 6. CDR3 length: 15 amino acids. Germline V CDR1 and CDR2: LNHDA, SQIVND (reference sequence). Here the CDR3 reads CASSISQGKNEKLFF. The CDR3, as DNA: TGTGCCAGTAGTATTTCACAGGGGAAGAATGAAAAACTGTTTTTT.

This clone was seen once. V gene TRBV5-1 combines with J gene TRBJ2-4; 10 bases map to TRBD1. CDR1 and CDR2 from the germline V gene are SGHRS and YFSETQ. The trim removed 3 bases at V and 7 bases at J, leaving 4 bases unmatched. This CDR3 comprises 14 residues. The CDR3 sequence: CASSSGTGANIQYF. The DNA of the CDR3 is TGCGCCAGCAGCTCCGGGACAGGGGCGAACATTCAGTACTTC. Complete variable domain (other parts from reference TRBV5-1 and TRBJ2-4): KAGVTQTPRYLIKTRGQQVTLSCSPISGHRSVSWYQQTPGQGLQFLFEYFSETQRNKGNFPGRFSGRQFSNSRSEMNVSTLELGDSALYLCASSSGTGANIQYFGAGTRLSVL.

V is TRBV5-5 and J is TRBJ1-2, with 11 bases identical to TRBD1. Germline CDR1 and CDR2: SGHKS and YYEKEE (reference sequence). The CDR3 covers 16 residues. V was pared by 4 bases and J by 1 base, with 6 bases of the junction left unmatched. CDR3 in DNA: TGTGCCAGCAGCCCCGGACAGGGGGCACTTAACTATGGCTACACCTTC. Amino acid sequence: CASSPGQGALNYGYTF.

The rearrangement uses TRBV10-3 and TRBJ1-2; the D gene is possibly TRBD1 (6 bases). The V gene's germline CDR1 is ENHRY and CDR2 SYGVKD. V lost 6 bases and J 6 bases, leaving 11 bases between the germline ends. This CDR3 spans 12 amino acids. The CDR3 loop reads CAIRTGSDGYTF. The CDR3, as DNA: TGTGCCATCAGGACAGGTTCTGATGGCTACACCTTC.

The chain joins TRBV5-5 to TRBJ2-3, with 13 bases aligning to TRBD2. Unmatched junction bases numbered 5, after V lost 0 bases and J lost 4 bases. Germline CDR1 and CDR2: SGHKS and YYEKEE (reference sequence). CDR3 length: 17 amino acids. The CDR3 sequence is CASSLGRTSGSSDTQYF. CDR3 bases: TGTGCCAGCAGCTTGGGGAGGACTAGCGGGAGCTCAGATACGCAGTATTTT. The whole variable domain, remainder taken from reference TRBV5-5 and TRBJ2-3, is DAGVTQSPTHLIKTRGQQVTLRCSPISGHKSVSWYQQVLGQGPQFIFQYYEKEERGRGNFPDRFSARQFPNYSSELNVNALLLGDSALYLCASSLGRTSGSSDTQYFGPGTRLTVL.

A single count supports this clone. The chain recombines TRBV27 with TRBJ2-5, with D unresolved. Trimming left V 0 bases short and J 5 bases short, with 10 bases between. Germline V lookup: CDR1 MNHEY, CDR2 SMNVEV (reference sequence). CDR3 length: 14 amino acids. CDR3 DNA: TGTGCCAGCAGTTTATCTAGAGGAATGGAGACCCAGTACTTC. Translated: CASSLSRGMETQYF.

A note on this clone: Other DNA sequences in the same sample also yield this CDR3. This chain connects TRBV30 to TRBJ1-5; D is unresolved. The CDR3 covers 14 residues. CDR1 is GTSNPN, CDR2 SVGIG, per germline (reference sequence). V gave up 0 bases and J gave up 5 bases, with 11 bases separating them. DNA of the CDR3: TGTGCCTGGAGTGTGGATACAGTGTATCAGCCCCAGCATTTT. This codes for CAWSVDTVYQPQHF.

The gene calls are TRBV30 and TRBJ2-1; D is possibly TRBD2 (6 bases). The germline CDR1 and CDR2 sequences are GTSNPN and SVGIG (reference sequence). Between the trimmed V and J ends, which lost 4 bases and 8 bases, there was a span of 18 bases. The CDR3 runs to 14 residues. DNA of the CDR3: TGTGCCTGGACGCGGGACTCTTTTTTCGATGAGCAGTTCTTC. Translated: CAWTRDSFFDEQFF.

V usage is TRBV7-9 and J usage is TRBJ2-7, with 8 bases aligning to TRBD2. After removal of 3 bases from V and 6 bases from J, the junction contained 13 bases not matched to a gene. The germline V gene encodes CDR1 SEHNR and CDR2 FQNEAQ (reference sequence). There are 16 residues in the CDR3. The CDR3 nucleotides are TGTGCCAGCAGCTTTAGAGGAAGCGGGAGAAACCCCGAGCAGTACTTC. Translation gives CASSFRGSGRNPEQYF.

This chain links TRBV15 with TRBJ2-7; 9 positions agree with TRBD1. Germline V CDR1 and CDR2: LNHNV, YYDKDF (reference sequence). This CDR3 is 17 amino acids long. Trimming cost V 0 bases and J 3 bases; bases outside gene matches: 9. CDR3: CATSRDVGTGTHYEQYF. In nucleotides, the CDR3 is TGTGCCACCAGCAGAGATGTTGGGACAGGGACCCACTACGAGCAGTACTTC.